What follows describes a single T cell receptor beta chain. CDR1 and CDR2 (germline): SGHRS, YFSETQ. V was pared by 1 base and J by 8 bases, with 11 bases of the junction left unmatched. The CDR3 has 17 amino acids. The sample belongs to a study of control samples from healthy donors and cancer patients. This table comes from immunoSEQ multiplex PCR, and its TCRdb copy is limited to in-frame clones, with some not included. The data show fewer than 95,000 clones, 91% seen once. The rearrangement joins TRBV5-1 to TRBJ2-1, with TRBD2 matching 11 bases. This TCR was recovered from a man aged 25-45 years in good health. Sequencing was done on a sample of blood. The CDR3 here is CASSLNPTSGSYDEQFF. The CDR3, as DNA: TGCGCCAGCAGCTTGAACCCCACTAGCGGGAGTTACGATGAGCAGTTCTTC. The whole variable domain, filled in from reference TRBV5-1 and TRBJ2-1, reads KAGVTQTPRYLIKTRGQQVTLSCSPISGHRSVSWYQQTPGQGLQFLFEYFSETQRNKGNFPGRFSGRQFSNSRSEMNVSTLELGDSALYLCASSLNPTSGSYDEQFFGPGTRLTVL.